The 30 T cell receptor beta chains below all came from one sample that was sequenced in a study of vaccination effects on CD4 cells after COVID-19. The antigens for these receptors are not known. The table came from immunoSEQ multiplex PCR; TCRdb's copy has only in-frame clones and leaves some out. This table has tens of thousands of clones, around three quarters appearing once. Pools of viral peptides were used by the ViraFEST assay to expand antigen-specific CD4+ T cells ahead of sequencing. Culture proceeded for 10 days, and CD4+ T cells were then isolated. Among the vaccine recipients, none had a prior SARS-CoV-2 infection, and nucleocapsid antibodies were negative. The material was CD4+ T cells from PBMCs cultured with HCoV-OC43 spike peptides, obtained before COVID-19 vaccination. The sample's subset: HCoV-OC43 spike overlapping peptide pool stimulation. These receptors were taken from a human donor who received a COVID-19 vaccine.

The CDR3 DNA is TGTGCCACCAGTGATTCCCCTTGGGGGCGCGGGGACGAGCAGTACGTC. Translated: CATSDSPWGRGDEQYV. The chain links TRBV24-1 to TRBJ2-7; D possibly uses TRBD1 or TRBD2 (6 bases each). The germline V gene encodes CDR1 KGHDR and CDR2 SFDVKD. With 2 bases removed from V and 5 bases from J, the gap between germline ends came to 18 bases. This CDR3 has 16 amino acids.

The rearrangement joins TRBV5-1 to TRBJ1-2; D is ambiguous. Germline assignment: CDR1 SGHRS and CDR2 YFSETQ. Trimming left V 1 base short and J 4 bases short, with 8 bases between. The CDR3 runs 13 residues. CDR3 region: CASSLPGPYGYTF. The CDR3, as DNA: TGCGCCAGCAGCTTGCCCGGCCCCTATGGCTACACCTTC.

V usage is TRBV28 and J usage is TRBJ1-2; the D gene is possibly TRBD1 (5 bases). CDR3 length equals 15 residues. With 7 bases removed from V and 3 bases from J, the gap between germline ends came to 18 bases. Per germline, CDR1 MDHEN and CDR2 SYDVKM. CDR3 coding DNA: TGTGCCAGCACCCATGGGGGACTAACGGACTATGGCTACACCTTC. This encodes CASTHGGLTDYGYTF.

The count of this clone is one. This chain links TRBV6-5 with TRBJ1-2; the D is unclear. From germline, CDR1 is MNHEY and CDR2 SVGAGI. The CDR3 contains 11 residues. Trimming left V 7 bases short and J 7 bases short, with 10 bases between. In nucleotides, the CDR3 is TGTGCCAGCATCTCGATGCTTGGCTACACCTTC. Amino acids: CASISMLGYTF.

The chain couples TRBV6-1 to TRBJ2-7; D remains unclear. CDR3 length: 12 amino acids. Trimming took 3 bases from V and 8 from J, leaving 11 bases between them. Germline V gene sequence: CDR1 MNHNS, CDR2 SASEGT. The CDR3, as DNA: TGTGCCAGCAGTGAGATGAGGAACCAGCAGTACGTC. Translating it yields CASSEMRNQQYV.

The CDR3 reads CASTAGGGGPGNEQFF. The CDR3 DNA is TGTGCCAGTACAGCCGGAGGGGGGGGCCCTGGCAATGAGCAGTTCTTC. The chain joins TRBV19 to TRBJ2-1; weak D call: TRBD2 (7 bases). This CDR3 has 16 residues. V was clipped by 7 bases and J by 6 bases, with 22 bases between them. Germline lookup yields CDR1 LNHDA and CDR2 SQIVND (reference sequence).

This sequence joins TRBV7-2 and TRBJ2-1; D not resolved. CDR3 length: 13 amino acids. Looked up from germline, CDR1 is SGHTA and CDR2 is FQGNSA. Trimming left V 7 bases short and J 6 bases short, with 13 bases between. CDR3 amino acids: CASTRLLSNEQFF. The CDR3 region has the DNA TGTGCCAGCACCAGACTGCTCTCCAATGAGCAGTTCTTC.

The chain links TRBV5-1 to TRBJ2-1; D is undetermined. The CDR3 has 15 amino acids. The V gene's germline CDR1 is SGHRS and CDR2 YFSETQ. The V end lost 1 base, the J end lost 0 bases, and 8 bases lay between the germline ends. The CDR3 loop reads CASSLTVSSYNEQFF. In nucleotides, the CDR3 is TGCGCCAGCAGCTTGACAGTGAGCTCCTACAATGAGCAGTTCTTC.

The genes are TRBV13 and TRBJ2-1; 11 bases agree with TRBD2. Trimming cost V 0 bases and J 10 bases; bases outside gene matches: 5. This CDR3 is 15 amino acids long. Germline V gene data show CDR1 as PRHDT and CDR2 as FYEKMQ (reference sequence). In nucleotides, the CDR3 is TGTGCCAGCAGCTTAGGTAGCGGGGGGGCTTACGAGCAGTTCTTC. Amino acid sequence: CASSLGSGGAYEQFF. Using reference TRBV13 and TRBJ2-1 for the parts outside the CDR3, the full variable domain is AAGVIQSPRHLIKEKRETATLKCYPIPRHDTVYWYQQGPGQDPQFLISFYEKMQSDKGSIPDRFSAQQFSDYHSELNMSSLELGDSALYFCASSLGSGGAYEQFFGPGTRLTVL.

The V gene is TRBV6-5, the J gene TRBJ1-5, with D uncertain. Trimming left V 6 bases short and J 2 bases short, with 14 bases between. Germline V gives CDR1 MNHEY, CDR2 SVGAGI. This CDR3 is built from 15 residues. Here the CDR3 reads CASSPVGQGNQPQHF. CDR3 sequence (DNA): TGTGCCAGCAGCCCCGTGGGTCAGGGCAATCAGCCCCAGCATTTT.

V gene TRBV6-2 or TRBV6-3 combines with J gene TRBJ2-3, with 7 bases matching TRBD2. Germline V lookup: CDR1 MNHEY, CDR2 SVGEGT. Losses at the gene ends were 5 bases for V and 2 bases for J; bases not matched to a gene: 7. CDR3 size: 15 residues. Written as DNA, the CDR3 is TGTGCCAGCAGTCAACGGGACTATTACACAGATACGCAGTATTTT. It yields the protein CASSQRDYYTDTQYF.

The CDR3 coding sequence is TGTGCCAGCTCACGTGGGACTAGCGGGGGGTCCTTAGAGACCCAGTACTTC. It encodes CASSRGTSGGSLETQYF. The chain joins TRBV18 to TRBJ2-5; TRBD2 aligns across 15 bases. The CDR3 length is 17 residues. Germline V CDR1 and CDR2: KGHSH, LQKENI. J gave up 4 bases and V 4 bases, and 7 bases lay outside the gene matches.

V is TRBV29-1 and J is TRBJ2-2; possible D gene TRBD2, 6 bases. V was clipped by 6 bases and J by 3 bases, with 14 bases between them. CDR1 and CDR2 from the germline V gene are SQVTM and ANQGSEA. The CDR3 spans 14 residues. CDR3 sequence reads: CSVREWGDTGELFF. In DNA, the CDR3 is TGCAGCGTCCGCGAATGGGGGGACACCGGGGAGCTGTTTTTT.

This clone was observed a few times. J is TRBJ2-7 and V is TRBV27; 8 nucleotides agree with TRBD1. V lost 2 bases to trimming and J lost 6 bases; unmatched junction nucleotides: 3. The CDR3 has 13 residues. The germline gives CDR1 MNHEY, CDR2 SMNVEV (reference sequence). The CDR3: CASSLNRGSEQYV. The CDR3 region has the DNA TGTGCCAGCAGTTTAAACAGGGGGTCCGAGCAGTACGTC.

For this clone: The same CDR3 is also encoded by other DNA sequences in this sample. The J gene is TRBJ1-5, the V gene TRBV18; D unresolved. Per germline, CDR1 KGHSH and CDR2 LQKENI. Trimming took 3 bases from V and 1 from J, leaving 4 bases between them. This CDR3 has 13 residues. Here the CDR3 reads CASSPGSNQPQHF. The CDR3 DNA is TGTGCCAGCTCACCGGGGAGCAATCAGCCCCAGCATTTT.

The V and J genes are TRBV28 and TRBJ1-2; maybe TRBD1 (6 bases). Trimming took 7 bases from V and 8 from J, leaving 14 bases between them. CDR1 is MDHEN, CDR2 SYDVKM, per germline. This CDR3 region has 12 residues. The CDR3 sequence is CASISGDGGYTF. The CDR3 DNA sequence: TGTGCCAGCATCTCAGGGGACGGGGGCTACACCTTC.

The chain has TRBV12-3 or TRBV12-4 and TRBJ1-5; no clear D gene. V lost 4 bases and J lost 1, with 5 bases in between. CDR3 length: 13 residues. CDR3 nucleotide sequence: TGTGCCAGCAGTTCGGAGAGCAATCAGCCCCAGCATTTT. Residues: CASSSESNQPQHF.

The J gene is TRBJ1-1, the V gene TRBV10-2; 9 positions agree with TRBD1. CDR1 is WSHSY, CDR2 SAAADI, per germline. This CDR3 comprises 13 residues. With V trimmed by 4 bases and J by 4 bases, 1 base remained unmatched. CDR3 loop: CASSVTGGTEAFF. DNA for the CDR3: TGCGCCAGCAGTGTGACAGGGGGCACTGAAGCTTTCTTT.

This chain joins TRBV10-3 and TRBJ2-5; 7 bases align to TRBD1. This CDR3 contains 13 residues. The J segment lost 4 bases and the V segment lost 2 bases, leaving 1 base of the junction unmatched. CDR1 is ENHRY and CDR2 is SYGVKD in the germline V gene. CDR3 in amino acids: CAISERGRETQYF. DNA for the CDR3: TGTGCCATCAGTGAGAGGGGGCGAGAGACCCAGTACTTC.

V is TRBV5-6 and J is TRBJ2-1, with 7 bases fitting TRBD1. J gave up 6 bases and V 0 bases, and 3 bases lay outside the gene matches. Per the germline V gene, CDR1 is SGHDT and CDR2 is YYEEEE. The CDR3 is made up of 14 amino acids. CDR3 in amino acids: CASSLGYRGNEQFF. The CDR3 DNA reads TGTGCCAGCAGCTTGGGATACAGGGGCAATGAGCAGTTCTTC. The full variable domain, its missing parts supplied by reference TRBV5-6 and TRBJ2-1, is DAGVTQSPTHLIKTRGQQVTLRCSPKSGHDTVSWYQQALGQGPQFIFQYYEEEERQRGNFPDRFSGHQFPNYSSELNVNALLLGDSALYLCASSLGYRGNEQFFGPGTRLTVL.

The sample holds one count of this clone. This rearrangement joins TRBV7-9 to TRBJ2-6, with a possible D match to TRBD1 (6 bases). V was shortened by 7 bases and J by 3 bases, with 10 bases between the two germline ends. Looked up from germline, CDR1 is SEHNR and CDR2 is FQNEAQ (reference sequence). The CDR3 runs 14 residues. The CDR3 sequence: CASTPGDGANVLTF. The CDR3 DNA is TGTGCCAGCACCCCAGGGGATGGGGCCAACGTCCTGACTTTC.

In this sample, this clone turned up once. V and J are TRBV13 and TRBJ2-1, with 9 bases identical to TRBD2. The CDR3 sequence is 15 residues long. V lost 5 bases to trimming and J lost 8 bases; unmatched junction nucleotides: 10. CDR1 PRHDT and CDR2 FYEKMQ come from the germline V gene (reference sequence). This CDR3 reads CASSLPAGGPYEQFF. The CDR3 DNA reads TGTGCCAGCAGCCTCCCAGCGGGGGGCCCCTATGAGCAGTTCTTC.

V gene TRBV7-2 combines with J gene TRBJ2-4; no clear D gene. Trimming pared 6 bases from V and 0 bases from J, leaving 18 bases between. The germline CDR1 and CDR2 sequences are SGHTA and FQGNSA. CDR3 length: 17 amino acids. This CDR3 reads CASRISVTNLAKNIQYF. CDR3 sequence (DNA): TGTGCCAGCAGAATATCAGTGACGAACCTAGCCAAAAACATTCAGTACTTC.

V and J are TRBV11-2 and TRBJ2-4; D call uncertain. Germline CDR1 is SGHAT and CDR2 is FQNNGV. Trimming removed 0 bases at V and 4 bases at J, with 10 bases between. The CDR3 totals 15 residues. The CDR3 region has the DNA TGTGCCAGCAGCTTAGAGGTGTCAGCAAAAAACATTCAGTACTTC. Translated, it gives CASSLEVSAKNIQYF.

The chain links TRBV14 to TRBJ2-4, with D hard to call. Trimming stripped 0 bases from V and 1 base from J, with 13 bases between. Germline loops: CDR1 SGHDN, CDR2 FVKESK. The CDR3 extends over 17 amino acids. In DNA, the CDR3 is TGTGCCAGCAGCCAAGAGTCTTTGTGGCCCGCCAAAAACATTCAGTACTTC. Its translation: CASSQESLWPAKNIQYF.

The rearrangement links TRBV30 to TRBJ1-3, with D perhaps TRBD1 (6 bases). In germline, CDR1 is GTSNPN, CDR2 SVGIG (reference sequence). The CDR3 spans 15 residues. The germline V and J ends were trimmed by 0 bases and 2 bases, with 11 bases remaining between them. CDR3 sequence reads: CAWSVEGGAGNTIYF. CDR3 in DNA: TGTGCCTGGAGTGTAGAAGGGGGGGCTGGAAACACCATATATTTT. Based on the CDR3 plus reference TRBV30 and TRBJ1-3, the full variable domain is SQTIHQWPATLVQPVGSPLSLECTVEGTSNPNLYWYRQAAGRGLQLLFYSVGIGQISSEVPQNLSASRPQDRQFILSSKKLLLSDSGFYLCAWSVEGGAGNTIYFGEGSWLTVV.

V gene TRBV5-1 combines with J gene TRBJ2-2; no firm D call. The germline gives CDR1 SGHRS, CDR2 YFSETQ. The V and J ends lost 2 bases and 6 bases respectively, with 11 bases between them. This CDR3 has 14 amino acids. CDR3 region: CASSLYGSPGELFF. DNA for the CDR3: TGCGCCAGCAGCTTATACGGCAGCCCCGGGGAGCTGTTTTTT. Based on the CDR3 plus reference TRBV5-1 and TRBJ2-2, the full variable domain is KAGVTQTPRYLIKTRGQQVTLSCSPISGHRSVSWYQQTPGQGLQFLFEYFSETQRNKGNFPGRFSGRQFSNSRSEMNVSTLELGDSALYLCASSLYGSPGELFFGEGSRLTVL.

This clone was found once. This sequence joins TRBV5-4 and TRBJ2-1, with 9 bases lining up with TRBD1. V lost 4 bases and J lost 4; bases outside the gene matches: 12. The CDR3 has 17 amino acids. Germline V CDR1 and CDR2: SGHNT, YYREEE (reference sequence). The CDR3 region is CASSTTGTGLSYNEQFF. The CDR3 DNA reads TGTGCCAGCAGCACGACCGGGACAGGGTTATCTTACAATGAGCAGTTCTTC.

V usage is TRBV5-1 and J usage is TRBJ2-1; 12 bases agree with TRBD1. The V segment lost 4 bases and the J segment 9 bases; nucleotides outside the gene matches: 11. This CDR3 spans 16 amino acids. Looked up from germline, CDR1 is SGHRS and CDR2 is YFSETQ. The CDR3 loop reads CASSVNPGQGASEQFF. CDR3 sequence (DNA): TGCGCCAGCAGCGTCAATCCGGGACAGGGGGCGAGTGAGCAGTTCTTC.

This clone was detected only a few times. The chain combines TRBV28 with TRBJ2-2, with 9 bases identical to TRBD1. Trimming cost V 3 bases and J 9 bases; bases outside gene matches: 11. Looked up from germline, CDR1 is MDHEN and CDR2 is SYDVKM. The CDR3 sequence is 16 residues long. DNA of the CDR3: TGTGCCAGCAGTTTGATCGGGACAGGGCCCCCGAGGGAGCTGTTTTTT. It codes for CASSLIGTGPPRELFF.